These T cell receptor beta chains were read from a single sample in a study of T cell responses to AZD1222 COVID-19 vaccine. Sequenced by immunoSEQ multiplex PCR; TCRdb stores in-frame clones only, minus some. Of over 150,000 clones in the sample, about 93% were seen once. Sequencing was performed on peripheral blood, taken 28 days after the second dose of the MenACWY control vaccine. The receptors here all came from an adult who received the MenACWY meningococcal vaccine as a control. The CDR3 runs from the conserved cysteine through the conserved F or W. A D gene is named only where the DNA matches it firmly. Part of the rows lack a size; the others show once, few, many or a class for expanded clones.

>TRBV6-1|NA|TRBJ1-5|NA
CASSDGGHNQPQHF
TGTGCCAGCAGTGATGGGGGGCATAATCAGCCCCAGCATTTT
>TRBV10-2|NA|TRBJ1-1|NA
CASSEQEGTEAFF
TGCGCCAGCAGTGAACAGGAGGGGACTGAAGCTTTCTTT
>TRBV4-3|NA|TRBJ1-2|TRBD1
CASSRDRGGYTF
TGCGCCAGCAGCCGGGACAGGGGCGGCTACACCTTC
>TRBV7-9|NA|TRBJ2-2|NA
CASSLRDHTGELFF
TGTGCCAGCAGCTTAAGGGACCACACCGGGGAGCTGTTTTTT
>TRBV2|NA|TRBJ1-5|NA
CASSEARGRGQPQHF
TGTGCCAGCAGTGAAGCCCGGGGACGGGGTCAGCCCCAGCATTTT
>TRBV18|NA|TRBJ1-1|TRBD1
CASSRDRGRVGTEAFF
TGTGCCAGCTCACGGGACAGGGGAAGAGTGGGCACTGAAGCTTTCTTT
>TRBV5-6|NA|TRBJ1-4|NA
CASSRRQTTNEKLFF
TGTGCCAGCAGCCGGAGACAGACAACTAATGAAAAACTGTTTTTT
>TRBV9|NA|TRBJ1-6|NA
CASSVAGSYNSPLHF
TGTGCCAGCAGCGTAGCGGGCTCCTATAATTCACCCCTCCACTTT
>TRBV3-1/TRBV3-2|NA|TRBJ2-2|NA
CASSQGPTSTGELFF
TGTGCCAGCAGCCAAGGCCCGACTAGCACCGGGGAGCTGTTTTTT
>TRBV9|once|TRBJ2-3|TRBD1
CASSVGGGVLTGTDTQYF
TGTGCCAGCAGCGTAGGAGGGGGCGTTTTAACTGGCACAGATACGCAGTATTTT
>TRBV10-3|NA|TRBJ1-1|NA
CAISESGAMNTEAFF
TGTGCCATCAGTGAGTCAGGGGCCATGAACACTGAAGCTTTCTTT
>TRBV2|NA|TRBJ1-2|NA
CASRGQTPHYGYTF
TGTGCCAGCAGAGGACAGACCCCTCACTATGGCTACACCTTC
>TRBV10-3|NA|TRBJ2-3|TRBD2
CAISLGGARDTQYF
TGTGCCATCAGTCTCGGGGGGGCCAGAGATACGCAGTATTTT
>TRBV6-5|NA|TRBJ2-1|TRBD2
CASRSGGASYNEQFF
TGTGCCAGCAGGAGCGGGGGGGCCTCCTACAATGAGCAGTTCTTC
>TRBV28|NA|TRBJ2-7|NA
CASSFGPPASYEQYF
TGTGCCAGCAGTTTTGGACCCCCGGCCTCCTACGAGCAGTACTTC
>TRBV30|NA|TRBJ1-1|NA
CAWSIGLYNVAFF
TGTGCCTGGAGTATCGGGCTTTACAACGTTGCTTTCTTT
>TRBV19|once|TRBJ1-5|TRBD1
CASSYRGESSQPQHF
TGTGCCAGTAGTTACAGGGGAGAAAGTAGTCAGCCCCAGCATTTT
>TRBV5-1|NA|TRBJ1-1|NA
CASSLELGGKTEAFF
TGCGCCAGCAGCTTGGAGTTAGGCGGGAAGACTGAAGCTTTCTTT
>TRBV3-1/TRBV3-2|NA|TRBJ1-6|TRBD1
CASSFWGTGTDSPLHF
TGTGCCAGCAGCTTTTGGGGGACAGGGACAGATTCACCCCTCCACTTT
>TRBV29-1|NA|TRBJ2-1|NA
CSVEDRSGGEQFF
TGCAGCGTTGAAGATCGTTCCGGGGGTGAGCAGTTCTTC
>TRBV6-2/TRBV6-3|NA|TRBJ2-1|NA
CASSSRESYNEQFF
TGTGCCAGCAGTTCTAGGGAGAGCTACAATGAGCAGTTCTTC
>TRBV7-9|NA|TRBJ1-4|NA
CASSRRGSTEKLFF
TGTGCCAGCAGCCGTCGTGGCAGTACGGAAAAACTGTTTTTT
>TRBV15|NA|TRBJ1-3|NA
CATSRGGFAQSSGNTIYF
TGTGCCACCAGCAGAGGGGGTTTTGCACAAAGCTCTGGAAACACCATATATTTT
>TRBV7-2|NA|TRBJ1-2|NA
CASSLAGRHGYTF
TGTGCCAGCAGCTTAGCAGGGCGCCATGGCTACACCTTC
>TRBV30|NA|TRBJ1-3|NA
CALSSSGNTIYF
TGTGCCCTGTCCAGCTCTGGAAACACCATATATTTT
>TRBV27|NA|TRBJ2-7|TRBD1
CASSLTGVSYEQYF
TGTGCCAGCAGCCTGACAGGGGTGTCGTACGAGCAGTACTTC
>TRBV5-1|NA|TRBJ2-7|TRBD1
CASSFSRGTGAYEQYF
TGCGCCAGCAGCTTCTCTAGGGGGACAGGCGCCTACGAGCAGTACTTC
>TRBV10-2|NA|TRBJ2-1|NA
CASSLPYNEQFF
TGCGCCAGCAGCTTACCCTACAATGAGCAGTTCTTC
>TRBV6-6|NA|TRBJ1-6|NA
CASRPLGSSYNSPLHF
TGTGCCAGCAGGCCCCTGGGGAGCTCCTATAATTCACCCCTCCACTTT
>TRBV5-6|NA|TRBJ2-7|NA
CASSGLGAGRNYEQYF
TGTGCCAGCAGCGGTTTAGGGGCGGGGAGGAACTACGAGCAGTACTTC
>TRBV5-8|NA|TRBJ2-5|TRBD2
CASSRGRAEAQYF
TGTGCCAGCAGCCGCGGGAGGGCGGAAGCCCAGTACTTC
>TRBV3-1/TRBV3-2|NA|TRBJ1-6|NA
CASSQDSGISPLHF
TGTGCCAGCAGCCAAGATTCGGGGATCTCACCCCTCCACTTT
>TRBV9|NA|TRBJ1-2|NA
CASSAASGMSGGYGYTF
TGTGCCAGCAGCGCGGCCTCTGGGATGAGCGGGGGCTATGGCTACACCTTC
>TRBV5-1|NA|TRBJ2-3|NA
CASSLGGASTDTQYF
TGCGCCAGCAGCTTGGGAGGGGCTAGCACAGATACGCAGTATTTT
>TRBV29-1|NA|TRBJ1-1|NA
CSVDEGVREAFF
TGCAGCGTTGATGAAGGGGTTCGGGAAGCTTTCTTT
>TRBV12-3/TRBV12-4|NA|TRBJ1-2|TRBD1
CASSQGGARGYTF
TGTGCCAGCAGCCAGGGGGGGGCCCGGGGCTACACCTTC
>TRBV10-3|NA|TRBJ2-7|NA
CAIGRTDYEQYF
TGTGCCATCGGCCGGACAGACTACGAGCAGTACTTC
>TRBV18|NA|TRBJ2-5|NA
CASSPAETQYF
TGTGCCAGCTCACCGGCGGAGACCCAGTACTTC
>TRBV6-5|NA|TRBJ1-5|TRBD1
CASRKDRGGNQPQHF
TGTGCCAGCAGGAAGGACAGGGGGGGGAATCAGCCCCAGCATTTT
>TRBV14|NA|TRBJ2-3|NA
CASSLPSTAVGDTQYF
TGTGCCAGCAGCCTCCCCTCGACAGCGGTCGGGGATACGCAGTATTTT
>TRBV5-1|once|TRBJ2-3|TRBD2
CASSPRTSGGTDTQYF
TGCGCCAGCAGCCCCCGGACTAGCGGGGGGACAGATACGCAGTATTTT
>TRBV6-2/TRBV6-3|NA|TRBJ1-5|NA
CASSRGGGSQPQHF
TGTGCCAGCAGCCGGGGTGGGGGGAGTCAGCCCCAGCATTTT
>TRBV11-3|NA|TRBJ2-2|NA
CASSLGMGVELFF
TGTGCCAGCAGCTTAGGAATGGGGGTGGAGCTGTTTTTT
>TRBV5-1|NA|TRBJ2-1|TRBD2
CASALGGDPSYNEQFF
TGCGCCAGCGCCCTTGGGGGGGACCCGTCCTACAATGAGCAGTTCTTC
>TRBV6-2/TRBV6-3|once|TRBJ2-5|TRBD1
CASSYTSGTGIGETQYF
TGTGCCAGCAGTTACACCTCCGGGACAGGGATCGGAGAGACCCAGTACTTC
>TRBV19|NA|TRBJ1-2|NA
CASSIDEGPHGYTF
TGTGCCAGTAGTATAGATGAGGGGCCCCATGGCTACACCTTC
>TRBV2|few|TRBJ1-4|NA
CASSVGHRSTNEKLFF
TGTGCCAGCAGTGTTGGACACCGATCAACTAATGAAAAACTGTTTTTT
>TRBV2|NA|TRBJ1-1|NA
CASSEGRSGGRTEAFF
TGTGCCAGCAGTGAGGGCAGGTCGGGAGGGAGGACTGAAGCTTTCTTT
>TRBV6-6|NA|TRBJ2-7|NA
CASSYSREISYEQYF
TGTGCCAGCAGTTACTCCAGGGAAATTTCCTACGAGCAGTACTTC
>TRBV6-5|NA|TRBJ2-7|NA
CASSYSNGNEQYF
TGTGCCAGCAGTTACTCGAATGGAAACGAGCAGTACTTC
>TRBV6-5|NA|TRBJ1-2|TRBD1
CASSYRDRSYGYTF
TGTGCCAGCAGTTATCGGGACAGAAGTTATGGCTACACCTTC
>TRBV12-5|NA|TRBJ2-5|NA
CASGLPTGWAGETQYF
TGTGCTAGTGGTTTGCCGACAGGGTGGGCGGGGGAGACCCAGTACTTC
>TRBV6-2/TRBV6-3|NA|TRBJ1-5|NA
CASRPSGGSNQPQHF
TGTGCCAGCAGGCCTTCGGGGGGAAGCAATCAGCCCCAGCATTTT
>TRBV4-2|NA|TRBJ2-2|TRBD1
CASSPWDRNTGELFF
TGTGCCAGCAGCCCTTGGGACAGGAACACCGGGGAGCTGTTTTTT